This T cell receptor beta chain was documented in a study of CXCR3-negative and CXCR3-positive naive CD8 T cells. About the study: Collectively, the libraries yielded some 140 million TRB reads in total, at about 1.5 +/- 0.3 million per library. Study-wide findings and caveats: Comparably high diversity marked both naive subsets, whereas memory CD8+ cells had much lower diversity. Most assays were run on fresh PBMCs (CXCR3 expression partially decreased after cryopreservation). Memory cells differed in TRBV-TRBJ usage, but naive CXCR3-negative and CXCR3-positive cells had similar usage.

The libraries of TRB cDNA were prepared using 5' RACE with UMI labels. TCRdb re-called the 5' RACE reads and catalogs CDR3 proteins one per entry, DNA excluded. The table lists about 62,000 distinct CDR3 sequences. Germline V gives CDR1 SEHNR, CDR2 FQNEAQ (reference sequence). This CDR3 has 15 residues. With regard to this clonotype: What it binds is unknown.

The sequenced sample was naive CXCR3- CD8+ T cells from blood. Subset denoted: CD45RO-CCR7+CD27+CD95- naive CD8+ T cells lacking CXCR3 (TNR3-). This TCR was recovered from a human donor in good health. Some clones in this sample may be carry-over from other donors' samples. The chain carries TRBV7-9 and TRBJ2-3; TCRdb's assignment of TRBD1 cannot be checked, as there is no DNA. CDR3: CASSLAPGREDTQYF. The whole variable domain, filled in from reference TRBV7-9 and TRBJ2-3, reads DTGVSQNPRHKITKRGQNVTFRCDPISEHNRLYWYRQTLGQGPEFLTYFQNEAQLEKSRLLSDRFSAERPKGSFSTLEIQRTEQGDSAMYLCASSLAPGREDTQYFGPGTRLTVL.